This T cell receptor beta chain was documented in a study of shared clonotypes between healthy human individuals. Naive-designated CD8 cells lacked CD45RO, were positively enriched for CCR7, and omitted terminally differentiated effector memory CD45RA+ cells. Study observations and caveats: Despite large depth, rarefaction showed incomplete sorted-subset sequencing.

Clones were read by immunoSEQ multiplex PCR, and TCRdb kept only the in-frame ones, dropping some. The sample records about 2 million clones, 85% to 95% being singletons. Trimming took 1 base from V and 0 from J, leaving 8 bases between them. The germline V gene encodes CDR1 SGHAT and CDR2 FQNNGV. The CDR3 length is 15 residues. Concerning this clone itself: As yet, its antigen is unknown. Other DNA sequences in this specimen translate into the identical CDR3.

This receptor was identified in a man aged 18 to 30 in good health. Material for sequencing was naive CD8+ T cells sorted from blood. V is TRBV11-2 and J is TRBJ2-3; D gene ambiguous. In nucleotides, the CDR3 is TGTGCCAGCAGCTTAGTAGTACGGAGCACAGATACGCAGTATTTT. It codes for CASSLVVRSTDTQYF. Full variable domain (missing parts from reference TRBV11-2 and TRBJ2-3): EAGVAQSPRYKIIEKRQSVAFWCNPISGHATLYWYQQILGQGPKLLIQFQNNGVVDDSQLPKDRFSAERLKGVDSTLKIQPAKLEDSAVYLCASSLVVRSTDTQYFGPGTRLTVL.